Shown below are 2 T cell receptor beta chains from a single sample sequenced in a study of cytomegalovirus exposure and HLA in healthy donors (dated by TCRdb to 2016 to 2017). Library preparation was by the immunoSEQ multiplex PCR assay. A mixture of 60 forward primers for TCR Vbeta segments and 13 reverse primers for TCR Jbeta segments was used in the multiplex PCR. The immuneACCESS repertoire file appears here via TCRdb, limited to in-frame rearrangements. These files lack a portion of the clones; in checked studies, under half of the deficit traces to unresolved V genes, and the cause of the others is not known. Present in this sample are more than 80,000 clones, about 68% of which were seen just once. The top ten constitute roughly 2.1% of the sample. The specimen was PBMCs. These receptors all stem from a human donor in good health.

The chain couples TRBV7-2 to TRBJ2-3; TRBD2 aligns across 14 bases. The junction had 1 base not matched to a gene; V was cut back by 5 bases and J by 6 bases. CDR1 and CDR2 from the germline V gene are SGHTA and FQGNSA. CDR3 size: 14 residues. The CDR3 sequence is CASSRTSGGDTQYF. For the CDR3, the DNA is TGTGCCAGCAGCCGGACTAGCGGGGGGGATACGCAGTATTTT.

The V call is TRBV19, the J call TRBJ1-2; TRBD1 matches 9 bases. The CDR3 is 13 residues long. V shed 5 bases, J shed 6 bases, and the junction held 4 bases outside the gene matches. Germline V lookup: CDR1 LNHDA, CDR2 SQIVND (reference sequence). Here the CDR3 reads CASSSGQGNGYTF. CDR3 nucleotide sequence: TGTGCCAGTAGTTCGGGACAGGGTAATGGCTACACCTTC.